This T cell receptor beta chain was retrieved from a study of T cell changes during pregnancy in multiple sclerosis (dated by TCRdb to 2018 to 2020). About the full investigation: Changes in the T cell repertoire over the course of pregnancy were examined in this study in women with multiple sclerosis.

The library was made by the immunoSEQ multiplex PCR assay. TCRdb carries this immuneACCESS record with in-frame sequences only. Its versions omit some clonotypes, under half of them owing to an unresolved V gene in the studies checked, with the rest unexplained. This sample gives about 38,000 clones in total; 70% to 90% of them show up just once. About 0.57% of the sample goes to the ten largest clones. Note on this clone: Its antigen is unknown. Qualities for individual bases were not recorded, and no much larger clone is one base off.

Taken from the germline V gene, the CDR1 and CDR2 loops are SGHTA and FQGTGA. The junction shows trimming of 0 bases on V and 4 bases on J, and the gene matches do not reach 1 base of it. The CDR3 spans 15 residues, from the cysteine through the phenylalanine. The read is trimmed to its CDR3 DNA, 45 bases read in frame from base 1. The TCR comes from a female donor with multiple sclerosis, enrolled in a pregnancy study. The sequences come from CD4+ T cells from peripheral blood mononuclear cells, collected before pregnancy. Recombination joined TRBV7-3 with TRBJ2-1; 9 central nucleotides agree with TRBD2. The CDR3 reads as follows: CASSLTAGGYNEQFF. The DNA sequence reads TGTGCCAGCAGCTTAACAGCGGGGGGTTACAATGAGCAGTTCTTC.